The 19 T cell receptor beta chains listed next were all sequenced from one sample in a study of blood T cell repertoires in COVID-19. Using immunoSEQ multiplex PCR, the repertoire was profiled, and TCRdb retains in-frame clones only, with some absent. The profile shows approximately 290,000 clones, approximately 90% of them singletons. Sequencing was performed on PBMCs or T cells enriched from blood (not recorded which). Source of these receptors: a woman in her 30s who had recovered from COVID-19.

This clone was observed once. The CDR3 here is CASSKSGRNTEAFF. As DNA, the CDR3 is TGCGCCAGCAGCAAGTCTGGGCGGAACACTGAAGCTTTCTTT. The chain couples TRBV10-2 to TRBJ1-1; D gene ambiguous. Per the germline V gene, CDR1 is WSHSY and CDR2 is SAAADI. The V end was cut by 6 bases, the J end by 1 base, with 12 bases between. This CDR3 is 14 amino acids long.

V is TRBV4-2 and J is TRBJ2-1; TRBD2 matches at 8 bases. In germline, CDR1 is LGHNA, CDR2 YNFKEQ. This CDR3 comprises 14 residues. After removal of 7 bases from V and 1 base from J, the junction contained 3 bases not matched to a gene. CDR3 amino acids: CASTLAGSYNEQFF. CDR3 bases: TGTGCCAGCACTTTAGCGGGATCCTACAATGAGCAGTTCTTC.

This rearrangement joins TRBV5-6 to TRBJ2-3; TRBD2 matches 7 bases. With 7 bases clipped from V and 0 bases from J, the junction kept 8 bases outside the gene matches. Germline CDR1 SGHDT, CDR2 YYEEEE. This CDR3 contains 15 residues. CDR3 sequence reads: CASVELAVSTDTQYF. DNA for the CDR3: TGTGCCAGCGTCGAGCTAGCGGTTAGCACAGATACGCAGTATTTT.

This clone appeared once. The CDR3 DNA sequence: TGTGCCAGTAGTATGCAGGGGGCAAAGGGCTACACCTTC. It yields the protein CASSMQGAKGYTF. The chain joins TRBV19 to TRBJ1-2; 8 bases fit TRBD1. The CDR3 spans 13 residues. Per germline, CDR1 LNHDA and CDR2 SQIVND (reference sequence). J lost 8 bases, V lost 3 bases, and 5 bases had no gene match. Based on the CDR3 plus reference TRBV19 and TRBJ1-2, the full variable domain is DGGITQSPKYLFRKEGQNVTLSCEQNLNHDAMYWYRQDPGQGLRLIYYSQIVNDFQKGDIAEGYSVSREKKESFPLTVTSAQKNPTAFYLCASSMQGAKGYTFGSGTRLTVV.

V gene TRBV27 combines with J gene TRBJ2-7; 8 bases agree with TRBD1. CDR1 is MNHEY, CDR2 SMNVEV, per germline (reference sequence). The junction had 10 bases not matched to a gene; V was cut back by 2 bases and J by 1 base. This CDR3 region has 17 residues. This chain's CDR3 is CASSLIFRTGRSYEQYF. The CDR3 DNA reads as TGTGCCAGCAGTTTAATCTTTAGGACAGGGAGGTCCTACGAGCAGTACTTC.

CDR3 DNA sequence: TGTGCCAGTAGTAGGGGGGGAAGGAATCAGCCCCAGCATTTT. Protein: CASSRGGRNQPQHF. The V and J genes are TRBV19 and TRBJ1-5, with D possibly being TRBD1 (5 bases). The CDR3 has 14 residues. Per the germline V gene, CDR1 is LNHDA and CDR2 is SQIVND (reference sequence). The V end was cut by 4 bases, the J end by 4 bases, with 11 bases between.

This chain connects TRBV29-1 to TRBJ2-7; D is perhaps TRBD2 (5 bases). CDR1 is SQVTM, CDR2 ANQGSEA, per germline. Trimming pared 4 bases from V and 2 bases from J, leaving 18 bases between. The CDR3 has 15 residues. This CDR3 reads CSVAVGSGVTYEQYF. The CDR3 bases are TGCAGCGTTGCCGTAGGGAGCGGAGTCACCTACGAGCAGTACTTC.

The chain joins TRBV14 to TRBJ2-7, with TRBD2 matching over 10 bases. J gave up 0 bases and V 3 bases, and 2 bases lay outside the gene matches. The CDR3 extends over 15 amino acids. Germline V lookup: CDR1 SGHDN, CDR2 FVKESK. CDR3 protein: CASSQGLARSYEQYF. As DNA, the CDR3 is TGTGCCAGCAGCCAGGGACTAGCGCGCTCCTACGAGCAGTACTTC.

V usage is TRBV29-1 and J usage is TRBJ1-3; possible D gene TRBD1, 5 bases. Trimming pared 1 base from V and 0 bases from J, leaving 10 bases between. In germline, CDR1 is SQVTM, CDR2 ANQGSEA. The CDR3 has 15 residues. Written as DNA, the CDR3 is TGCAGCGTTGAAGCCGGGGACTACTCTGGAAACACCATATATTTT. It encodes CSVEAGDYSGNTIYF.

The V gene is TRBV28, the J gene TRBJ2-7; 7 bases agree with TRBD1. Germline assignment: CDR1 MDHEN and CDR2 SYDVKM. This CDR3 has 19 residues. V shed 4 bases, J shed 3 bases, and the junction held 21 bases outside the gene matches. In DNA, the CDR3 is TGTGCCAGCAGTTCACGAGGGGGCGCGAAACTGGGAGTGCACTACGAGCAGTACTTC. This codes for CASSSRGGAKLGVHYEQYF.

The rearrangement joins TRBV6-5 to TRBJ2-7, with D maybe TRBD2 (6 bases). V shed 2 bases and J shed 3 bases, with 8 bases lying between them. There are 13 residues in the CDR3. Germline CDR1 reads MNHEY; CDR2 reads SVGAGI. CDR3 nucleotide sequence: TGTGCCAGCAGTTACCCGGGAGTCTACGAGCAGTACTTC. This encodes CASSYPGVYEQYF.

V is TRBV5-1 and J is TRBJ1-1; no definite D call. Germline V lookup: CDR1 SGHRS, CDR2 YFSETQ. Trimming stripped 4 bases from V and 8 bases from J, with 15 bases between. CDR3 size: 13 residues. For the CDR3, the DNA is TGCGCCAGCAGCCCCGGCCGGGAGACCGAAGCTTTCTTT. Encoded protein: CASSPGRETEAFF.

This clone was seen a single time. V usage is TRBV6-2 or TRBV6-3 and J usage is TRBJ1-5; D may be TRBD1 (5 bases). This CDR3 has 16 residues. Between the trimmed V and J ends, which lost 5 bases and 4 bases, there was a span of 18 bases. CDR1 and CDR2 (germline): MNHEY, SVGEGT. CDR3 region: CASSTPRDRINQPQHF. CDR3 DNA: TGTGCCAGCAGTACCCCCCGAGACAGAATTAATCAGCCCCAGCATTTT.

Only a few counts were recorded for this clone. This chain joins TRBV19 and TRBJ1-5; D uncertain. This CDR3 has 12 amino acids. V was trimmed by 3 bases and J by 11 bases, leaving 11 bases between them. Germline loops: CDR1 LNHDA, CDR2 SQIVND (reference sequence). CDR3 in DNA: TGTGCCAGTAGTATTTCCCCTTCGGCCCAGCATTTT. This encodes CASSISPSAQHF.

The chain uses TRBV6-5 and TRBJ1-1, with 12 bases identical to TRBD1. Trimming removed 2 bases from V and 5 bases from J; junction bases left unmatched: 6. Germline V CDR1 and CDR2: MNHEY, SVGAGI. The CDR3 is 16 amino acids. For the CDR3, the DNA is TGTGCCAGCAGTTACCTCCCGGGACAGGGGGCTACTGAAGCTTTCTTT. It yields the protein CASSYLPGQGATEAFF.

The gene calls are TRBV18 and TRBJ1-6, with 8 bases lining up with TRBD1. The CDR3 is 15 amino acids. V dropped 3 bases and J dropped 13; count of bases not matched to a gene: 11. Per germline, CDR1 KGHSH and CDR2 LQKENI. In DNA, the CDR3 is TGTGCCAGCTCACCCCAGGACAGGGCCTTGGTGCCCCTCCACTTT. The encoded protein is CASSPQDRALVPLHF.

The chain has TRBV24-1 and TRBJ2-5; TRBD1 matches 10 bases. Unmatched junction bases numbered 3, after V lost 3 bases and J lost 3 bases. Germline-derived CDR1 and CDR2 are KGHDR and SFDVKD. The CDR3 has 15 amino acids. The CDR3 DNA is TGTGCCACCAGTGATACGGGACAGGGGAAAGAGACCCAGTACTTC. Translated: CATSDTGQGKETQYF.

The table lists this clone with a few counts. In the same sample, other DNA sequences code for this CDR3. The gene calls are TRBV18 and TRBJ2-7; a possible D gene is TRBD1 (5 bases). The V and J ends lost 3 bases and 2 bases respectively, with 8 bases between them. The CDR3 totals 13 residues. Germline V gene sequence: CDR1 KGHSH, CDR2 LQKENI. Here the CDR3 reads CASSPGQPYEQYF. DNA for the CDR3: TGTGCCAGCTCACCCGGACAACCCTACGAGCAGTACTTC.

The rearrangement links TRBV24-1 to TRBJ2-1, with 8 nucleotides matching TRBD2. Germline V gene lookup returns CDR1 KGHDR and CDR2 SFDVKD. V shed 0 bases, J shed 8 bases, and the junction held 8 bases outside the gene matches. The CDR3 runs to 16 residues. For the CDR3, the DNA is TGTGCCACCAGTGATTTGCCGGGGGCGGGGGGACATGAGCAGTTCTTC. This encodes CATSDLPGAGGHEQFF.